This T cell receptor beta chain was documented in a study of CD4 T cells in relation to SARS-CoV-2 and coronaviruses. Across the whole study: Convalescent donors were aged about 21 to 72, with median approximately 40 years.

Points on this clone: Its antigen is unknown.

Germline V gene sequence: CDR1 SGHTA, CDR2 FQGNSA. V gave up 5 bases and J gave up 4 bases; unmatched junction bases: 6. The CDR3 has 15 residues. Study results and limitations: Culture-expanded clones reflect memory recall rather than primary priming during culture. In around three fifths of donors, memory CD4+ clonotypes crossrecognized SARS-CoV-2 and at least one common cold coronavirus spike.

The data were produced by immunoSEQ multiplex PCR, yet TCRdb's version contains in-frame clones alone and is incomplete. This sample has around 28,000 clones, with under 80% found just once. This TCR was sampled from an adult with COVID-19. The sequenced sample consisted of memory CD4+ T cells from PBMCs, cultured in vitro. The chain carries TRBV7-2 and TRBJ2-7; the match to TRBD2 covers 12 bases. The CDR3: CASSHQTSGGYEQYF. CDR3 sequence (DNA): TGTGCCAGCAGCCACCAGACTAGCGGGGGATACGAGCAGTACTTC.